A single T cell receptor (beta chain) is shown here with its context. The length of the CDR3 is 15 residues. The germline V and J ends were trimmed by 5 bases and 1 base, with 12 bases remaining between them. In germline, CDR1 is KGHSH, CDR2 LQKENI. Separate cDNA molecules each had unique molecular identifiers attached to them. TCRdb re-called the 5' RACE reads with MiXCR, one entry per CDR3 protein. Of under 45,000 distinct CDR3 sequences listed, almost 5.5% were seen once; the top ten hold over 6%. The data stem from a study of early T cells in non-severe SARS-CoV-2 infection. Study at large: Unsorted whole blood bulk RNA was sequenced, with unpaired chains.

The chain joins TRBV18 to TRBJ1-5; the D is unclear. The origin of this receptor is an adult who was a healthcare worker with PCR-confirmed SARS-CoV-2 infection or an uninfected control (not recorded which). The source was whole blood, collected at baseline. The CDR3 bases are TGTGCCAGCTCATACGGACTGGAAAGCAATCAGCCCCAGCATTTT. Amino acids: CASSYGLESNQPQHF.